Detailed here is one T cell receptor beta chain. Antigen specificity is unknown. Assay used: immunoSEQ multiplex PCR; TCRdb lists only in-frame clones, some missing. The data hold 35,000 to 50,000 clones, with 90% to 95% observed a single time. The germline gives CDR1 MGHRA, CDR2 YSYEKL. CDR3 length: 14 residues. V lost 4 bases to trimming and J lost 0 bases, with 7 bases between them. These data belong to a study of graft-versus-host responses after intestinal transplantation. The V call is TRBV4-1, the J call TRBJ2-1; the D is unclear. This specimen was unstimulated CD8+ T cells sorted from spleen or lymph node cells, taken before transplant. The clonotype was recovered from a human donor who was the organ donor for an intestinal transplant. The CDR3 DNA follows: TGCGCCAGCAGCCCCGTGACCTCCTACAATGAGCAGTTCTTC. The encoded protein is CASSPVTSYNEQFF.